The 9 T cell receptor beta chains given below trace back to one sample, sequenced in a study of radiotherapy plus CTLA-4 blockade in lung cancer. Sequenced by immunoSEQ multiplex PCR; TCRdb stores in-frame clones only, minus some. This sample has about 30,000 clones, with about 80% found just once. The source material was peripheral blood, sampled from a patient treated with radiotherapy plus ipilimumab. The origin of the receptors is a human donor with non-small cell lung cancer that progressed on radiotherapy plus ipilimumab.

CDR3 DNA sequence: TGTGCCAGCAGACAGGGGGAGGATCAGCCCCAGCATTTT. Translated, it gives CASRQGEDQPQHF. The genes are TRBV2 and TRBJ1-5, with TRBD1 matching over 8 bases. CDR3 length: 13 residues. The ends lost 6 bases at V and 5 bases at J; junction bases unmatched: 3. Germline values: CDR1 SNHLY, CDR2 FYNNEI.

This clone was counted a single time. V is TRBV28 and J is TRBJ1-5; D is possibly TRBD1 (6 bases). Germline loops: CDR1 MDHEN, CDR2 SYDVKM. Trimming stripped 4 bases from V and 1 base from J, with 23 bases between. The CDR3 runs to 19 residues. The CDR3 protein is CASSSSLFSGRGSNQPQHF. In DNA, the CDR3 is TGTGCCAGCAGTTCTTCCCTCTTTTCCGGCAGGGGAAGCAATCAGCCCCAGCATTTT. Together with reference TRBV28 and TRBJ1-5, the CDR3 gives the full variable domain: DVKVTQSSRYLVKRTGEKVFLECVQDMDHENMFWYRQDPGLGLRLIYFSYDVKMKEKGDIPEGYSVSREKKERFSLILESASTNQTSMYLCASSSSLFSGRGSNQPQHFGDGTRLSIL.

The CDR3 region has the DNA TGTGCCAGCAGGGGGACTCTAGCGGAATCCTACAATGAGCAGTTCTTC. Translating gives CASRGTLAESYNEQFF. The rearrangement uses TRBV28 and TRBJ2-1; 7 nucleotides agree with TRBD2. Germline values: CDR1 MDHEN, CDR2 SYDVKM. CDR3 size: 16 residues. V gave up 6 bases and J gave up 1 base; unmatched junction bases: 9.

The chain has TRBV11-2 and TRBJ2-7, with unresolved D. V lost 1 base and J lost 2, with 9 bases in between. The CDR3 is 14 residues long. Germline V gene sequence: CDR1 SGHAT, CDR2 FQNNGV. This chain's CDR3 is CASSLGPGTYEQYF. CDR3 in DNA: TGTGCCAGCAGCTTAGGCCCGGGCACCTACGAGCAGTACTTC.

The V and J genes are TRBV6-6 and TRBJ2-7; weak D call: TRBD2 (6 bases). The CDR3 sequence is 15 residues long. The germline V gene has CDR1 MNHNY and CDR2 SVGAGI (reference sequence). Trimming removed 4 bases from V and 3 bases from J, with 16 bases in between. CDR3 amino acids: CASSSQTSLDYEQYF. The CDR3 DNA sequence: TGTGCCAGCAGTTCACAGACTAGTCTCGACTACGAGCAGTACTTC.

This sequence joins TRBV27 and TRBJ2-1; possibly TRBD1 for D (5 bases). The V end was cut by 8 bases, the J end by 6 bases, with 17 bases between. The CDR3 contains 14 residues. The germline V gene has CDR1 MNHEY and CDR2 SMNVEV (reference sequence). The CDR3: CASQPAAGLNEQFF. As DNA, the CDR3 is TGTGCCAGCCAGCCCGCCGCAGGGCTCAATGAGCAGTTCTTC.

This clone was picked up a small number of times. The CDR3 loop reads CASSLAYEQYF. CDR3 sequence (DNA): TGTGCCAGCAGCTTGGCCTACGAGCAGTACTTC. The chain employs TRBV11-2 and TRBJ2-7, with no clear D. CDR1 and CDR2 (germline): SGHAT, FQNNGV. This CDR3 is 11 amino acids long. The V gene lost 3 bases and the J gene lost 2 bases, with 2 bases spanning the gap.

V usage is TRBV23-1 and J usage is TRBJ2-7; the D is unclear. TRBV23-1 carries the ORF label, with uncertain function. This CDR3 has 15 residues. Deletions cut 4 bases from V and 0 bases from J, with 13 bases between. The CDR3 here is CASSRFPRSSYEQYF. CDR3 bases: TGCGCCAGCAGTCGGTTTCCTAGGAGCTCCTACGAGCAGTACTTC.

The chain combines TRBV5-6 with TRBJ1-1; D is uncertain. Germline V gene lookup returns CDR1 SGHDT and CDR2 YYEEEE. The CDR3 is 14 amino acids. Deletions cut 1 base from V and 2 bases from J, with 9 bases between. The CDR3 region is CASSLPAQNTEAFF. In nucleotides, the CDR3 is TGTGCCAGCAGCTTGCCAGCCCAAAACACTGAAGCTTTCTTT.